A single sample is the source of the 19 T cell receptor beta chains below, sequenced in a study of shared clonotypes between healthy human individuals. Profiled with immunoSEQ multiplex PCR; TCRdb holds only in-frame clones, not every one. Of some 2,100,000 clones listed, 90% to 96% are singletons. The specimen sequenced was naive CD4+ T cells sorted from blood. Regarding subset: CD45RA+ positively selected. The receptors were gathered from a man between 18 and 35 years old in good health.

The gene calls are TRBV28 and TRBJ1-1; D is uncertain. The CDR3 length is 11 residues. V lost 3 bases and J 6 bases, leaving 5 bases between the germline ends. Germline assignment: CDR1 MDHEN and CDR2 SYDVKM. The CDR3 is CASSFLSEAFF. The DNA for the CDR3 is TGTGCCAGCAGTTTCCTTTCTGAAGCTTTCTTT.

The DNA for the CDR3 is TGCGCCAGCAGCCCCAGGAATTCACCCCTCCACTTT. Encoded protein: CASSPRNSPLHF. The rearrangement joins TRBV4-1 to TRBJ1-6; D remains unclear. Looked up from germline, CDR1 is MGHRA and CDR2 is YSYEKL. Trimming took 4 bases from V and 7 from J, leaving 5 bases between them. The CDR3 is 12 residues long.

This clone was recorded only once. Additional DNA sequences in this sample encode the identical CDR3. The chain carries TRBV6-5 and TRBJ2-7; 10 positions match TRBD2. Trimming took 8 bases from V and 3 from J; bases not matched to a gene: 4. CDR1 and CDR2 from the germline V gene are MNHEY and SVGAGI. This CDR3 comprises 13 residues. The CDR3 nucleotides are TGTGCCAGCCGGGCTAGCGGGAGCTACGAGCAGTACTTC. Its protein product is CASRASGSYEQYF.

The chain joins TRBV28 to TRBJ1-5; D ambiguous. V was shortened by 2 bases and J by 15 bases, with 14 bases between the two germline ends. This CDR3 is 12 amino acids long. Germline V gene data show CDR1 as MDHEN and CDR2 as SYDVKM. The CDR3 loop reads CASSLAGSPGHF. CDR3 nucleotides: TGTGCCAGCAGTTTAGCCGGGAGTCCGGGGCATTTT.

The chain combines TRBV5-1 with TRBJ2-7; D gene ambiguous. The germline V gene has CDR1 SGHRS and CDR2 YFSETQ. This CDR3 region has 13 residues. V was shortened by 5 bases and J by 5 bases, with 14 bases between the two germline ends. As DNA, the CDR3 is TGCGCCAGCAGGTATGATAACGCCAACGAGCAGTACTTC. It is translated as CASRYDNANEQYF.

The chain carries TRBV11-2 and TRBJ1-2, with a tentative D call TRBD1 (5 bases). The CDR3 is 13 residues long. The germline V gene encodes CDR1 SGHAT and CDR2 FQNNGV. Trimming left V 6 bases short and J 2 bases short, with 10 bases between. CDR3 sequence reads: CASSAGINYGYTF. The CDR3 bases are TGTGCCAGCAGTGCAGGGATCAACTATGGCTACACCTTC.

This clone is a singleton in its sample. The gene calls are TRBV7-2 and TRBJ2-7; D not resolved. The CDR3 runs 13 residues. Trimming left V 3 bases short and J 0 bases short, with 6 bases between. Per germline, CDR1 SGHTA and CDR2 FQGNSA. The CDR3 here is CASSLATSYEQYF. CDR3 DNA sequence: TGTGCCAGCAGCTTGGCAACCTCCTACGAGCAGTACTTC.

V is TRBV7-9 and J is TRBJ1-2; D gene uncertain. The V end was cut by 2 bases, the J end by 1 base, with 8 bases between. Germline-derived CDR1 and CDR2 are SEHNR and FQNEAQ (reference sequence). The CDR3 is 14 residues long. CDR3 amino acids: CASSLRTDNYGYTF. The CDR3 DNA reads TGTGCCAGCAGCTTACGGACGGATAACTATGGCTACACCTTC.

As concerns this clone: Other DNA sequences in the sample encode the same CDR3. The CDR3, as DNA: TGCGCCAGCAGCCCCGACAGGCTTAACACTGAAGCTTTCTTT. Amino acids: CASSPDRLNTEAFF. The V and J genes are TRBV5-1 and TRBJ1-1; a weak D match, TRBD1 (6 bases). Germline V gene sequence: CDR1 SGHRS, CDR2 YFSETQ. The CDR3 is 14 amino acids. The V end lost 4 bases, the J end lost 2 bases, and 12 bases lay between the germline ends.

The gene calls are TRBV5-1 and TRBJ2-1, with D maybe TRBD2 (5 bases). Germline V lookup: CDR1 SGHRS, CDR2 YFSETQ. There are 14 residues in the CDR3. Trimming stripped 0 bases from V and 10 bases from J, with 14 bases between. In DNA, the CDR3 is TGCGCCAGCAGCTTGGAACAGCCGGGCGGGGAGCAGTTCTTC. It codes for CASSLEQPGGEQFF.

The V and J genes are TRBV6-5 and TRBJ2-1, with D unclear. Trimming removed 5 bases at V and 1 base at J, with 9 bases between. Germline V lookup: CDR1 MNHEY, CDR2 SVGAGI. CDR3 length equals 14 residues. The CDR3 sequence is CASSRSKSYNEQFF. CDR3 nucleotides: TGTGCCAGCAGTAGATCGAAGTCCTACAATGAGCAGTTCTTC.

This sequence joins TRBV28 and TRBJ2-1, with a tentative D call TRBD2 (5 bases). V dropped 4 bases and J dropped 3 bases, with 13 bases sitting between them. Per the germline V gene, CDR1 is MDHEN and CDR2 is SYDVKM. The CDR3 sequence is 15 residues long. The CDR3 DNA is TGTGCCAGCAGTTCACCGGGGTCGGGCTACAATGAGCAGTTCTTC. Translation: CASSSPGSGYNEQFF. The variable domain in full, with the rest retrieved from reference TRBV28 and TRBJ2-1, is DVKVTQSSRYLVKRTGEKVFLECVQDMDHENMFWYRQDPGLGLRLIYFSYDVKMKEKGDIPEGYSVSREKKERFSLILESASTNQTSMYLCASSSPGSGYNEQFFGPGTRLTVL.

The chain couples TRBV6-1 to TRBJ2-2, with D unresolved. Trimming pared 8 bases from V and 3 bases from J, leaving 13 bases between. The V gene's germline CDR1 is MNHNS and CDR2 SASEGT. This CDR3 region has 14 residues. The CDR3 sequence is CASRWFGDTGELFF. The CDR3 DNA follows: TGTGCCAGCCGTTGGTTTGGAGACACCGGGGAGCTGTTTTTT.

A remark on this clone: Other DNA sequences in this sample translate to the same CDR3. The chain carries TRBV5-8 and TRBJ2-3, with no clear D. Trimming left V 4 bases short and J 2 bases short, with 5 bases between. CDR3 length equals 12 residues. Germline V lookup: CDR1 SGHTS, CDR2 YDEGEE. CDR3 region: CASSLNTDTQYF. CDR3 in DNA: TGTGCCAGCAGCCTAAACACAGATACGCAGTATTTT.

This clone turned up a few times. Compared with germline, one end of the junction differs, possibly owing to a read error. The V and J genes are TRBV6-1 and TRBJ1-6; tentatively, D is TRBD1 (6 bases). CDR1 is MNHNS and CDR2 is SASEGT in the germline V gene. The CDR3 runs 14 residues. CDR3 coding DNA: TGTGCCAGCAGGGAAGACAGGAATAATTCACCCCTCCACTTT. It is translated as CASREDRNNSPLHF.

This clone was detected only once. The chain is built from TRBV30 and TRBJ1-2, with TRBD1 identical over 8 bases. The CDR3 spans 13 residues. Germline CDR1 and CDR2: GTSNPN and SVGIG (reference sequence). V lost 5 bases, J lost 8 bases, and 10 bases stayed unmatched. The CDR3 DNA is TGTGCCTGGCAAACCCAGGGGGCGATCGGCTACACCTTC. This encodes CAWQTQGAIGYTF.

V and J are TRBV10-3 and TRBJ2-1; D possibly corresponds to TRBD2 (5 bases). The CDR3 is 15 amino acids. Per germline, CDR1 ENHRY and CDR2 SYGVKD. The V and J ends lost 8 bases and 0 bases respectively, with 14 bases between them. CDR3 sequence (DNA): TGTGCCATCCGGGGTGGTTCAGGCTCCTACAATGAGCAGTTCTTC. Its protein is CAIRGGSGSYNEQFF.

The chain couples TRBV12-5 to TRBJ1-2; TRBD1 agrees at 8 bases. CDR1 LGHNT and CDR2 FRNRAP come from the germline V gene. V trimming: 7 bases; J trimming: 5 bases; junction bases outside the gene matches: 6. CDR3 length: 13 residues. The CDR3 sequence: CASAAGQEYGYTF. The DNA of the CDR3 is TGTGCTAGTGCCGCGGGACAGGAGTATGGCTACACCTTC.

The chain couples TRBV18 to TRBJ2-7; 8 bases align to TRBD2. The CDR3 is 15 amino acids. J was trimmed by 6 bases and V by 3 bases; bases with no gene match: 10. Germline V gene lookup returns CDR1 KGHSH and CDR2 LQKENI. The CDR3 sequence: CASSPNGREEFEQYF. CDR3 bases: TGTGCCAGCTCACCTAACGGGAGGGAGGAATTCGAGCAGTACTTC.